The clone carrying this T cell receptor (beta chain) was recorded at least ten times. This sample was included in a study of CD8 T cells in ankylosing spondylitis. TCRdb analysed the 5' RACE reads with MiXCR anew, one entry per CDR3 protein. The table records about 240,000 distinct CDR3 sequences, 8.6% of them present only once. This CDR3 is built from 16 residues. Germline assignment: CDR1 SGHRS and CDR2 YFSETQ. Trimming removed 1 base from V and 5 bases from J; junction bases left unmatched: 8. The source of this sequence is a male donor with ankylosing spondylitis or in good health (not recorded which). This chain connects TRBV5-1 to TRBJ2-4; 8 bases agree with TRBD1. Sequenced sample: blood, either unsorted or a sorted T cell fraction (not recorded which). CDR3 loop: CASSLSPGGNQNIQYF. The CDR3 DNA reads TGCGCCAGCAGCTTGTCCCCAGGGGGCAATCAAAACATTCAGTACTTC.